A selection of T cell receptor beta chains follows, all from one sample in a study of T cell repertoires in breast cancer. TCRdb processed the emulsion pairing reads anew with MiXCR; each CDR3 protein has one entry. The table lists about 4,400 distinct CDR3 sequences, approximately 36% of them singletons. The sequenced sample consisted of CD8+ T cells. These receptors all come from a pool of human donors with breast cancer or a healthy control (not recorded which). Both conserved end residues are part of each CDR3. Each record gives: D gene, V gene, J gene, clone size, CDR3 DNA, CDR3 protein. D genes are given only for firm matches. Clone size is stated in some rows and not others, as once, few, many or a class when expanded.

D gene: TRBD1; V gene: TRBV29-1; J gene: TRBJ1-2; clone size: NA; CDR3 DNA: TGCAGCGTTGAAGGACAGGGGATCCACTATGGCTACACCTTC; CDR3 protein: CSVEGQGIHYGYTF
D gene: NA; V gene: TRBV4-2; J gene: TRBJ1-3; clone size: many; CDR3 DNA: TGTGCCAGCAGCCAGAACTGGGGAGGAAACACCATATATTTT; CDR3 protein: CASSQNWGGNTIYF
D gene: NA; V gene: TRBV7-3; J gene: TRBJ2-2; clone size: many; CDR3 DNA: TGTGCCAGCGGAAAAAAAACGGGGGGCTTAGAGACCGGGGAGCTGTTTTTT; CDR3 protein: CASGKKTGGLETGELFF
D gene: TRBD2; V gene: TRBV7-2; J gene: TRBJ2-7; clone size: NA; CDR3 DNA: TGTGCCAGCAGCCCCGGGGGGGGCGGGTACGAGCAGTACTTC; CDR3 protein: CASSPGGGGYEQYF
D gene: TRBD1; V gene: TRBV11-2; J gene: TRBJ1-5; clone size: many; CDR3 DNA: TGTGCCAGCAGCTCAGGGTACAGGGGTCAGCCCCAGCATTTT; CDR3 protein: CASSSGYRGQPQHF
D gene: NA; V gene: TRBV28; J gene: TRBJ2-6; clone size: many; CDR3 DNA: TGTGCCAGCAGTCCCAAAGACGTCCTGACTTTC; CDR3 protein: CASSPKDVLTF
D gene: NA; V gene: TRBV7-8; J gene: TRBJ1-6; clone size: many; CDR3 DNA: TGTGCCAGCAGCTTAGGGGGTGATTCACCCCTCCACTTT; CDR3 protein: CASSLGGDSPLHF
D gene: NA; V gene: TRBV29-1; J gene: TRBJ1-1; clone size: many; CDR3 DNA: TGCAGCGTTGGACGGACCCAAACGGACACTGAAGCTTTCTTT; CDR3 protein: CSVGRTQTDTEAFF
D gene: NA; V gene: TRBV2; J gene: TRBJ2-3; clone size: NA; CDR3 DNA: TGTGCCAGCAATCGGGGGCCAGATACGCAGTATTTT; CDR3 protein: CASNRGPDTQYF
D gene: NA; V gene: TRBV5-6; J gene: TRBJ1-5; clone size: many; CDR3 DNA: TGTGCCAGCAACTCAAAGGCTGCCCTAGGTCAGCCCCAGCATTTT; CDR3 protein: CASNSKAALGQPQHF
D gene: TRBD1; V gene: TRBV12-3/TRBV12-4; J gene: TRBJ1-2; clone size: many; CDR3 DNA: TGTGCCAGCAGTTTGCGGGACAGGGTCGATAAAGGCTACACCTTC; CDR3 protein: CASSLRDRVDKGYTF
D gene: NA; V gene: TRBV15; J gene: TRBJ2-5; clone size: many; CDR3 DNA: TGTGCCACCAGCCACCGGGCCAGCCAAGAGACCCAGTACTTC; CDR3 protein: CATSHRASQETQYF
D gene: NA; V gene: TRBV6-2/TRBV6-3; J gene: TRBJ1-5; clone size: NA; CDR3 DNA: TGTGCCAGCAGTGACCGGGGCGGCCAGGCCCAGCATTTT; CDR3 protein: CASSDRGGQAQHF
D gene: NA; V gene: TRBV27; J gene: TRBJ2-3; clone size: NA; CDR3 DNA: TGTGCCAGCAGTTTATCGCGGACAGATACGCAGTATTTT; CDR3 protein: CASSLSRTDTQYF
D gene: TRBD2; V gene: TRBV4-1; J gene: TRBJ2-3; clone size: few; CDR3 DNA: TGCGCCAGCAGCCAAAGGCTAGCGGCTAGCACAGATACGCAGTATTTT; CDR3 protein: CASSQRLAASTDTQYF
D gene: NA; V gene: TRBV27; J gene: TRBJ2-1; clone size: NA; CDR3 DNA: TGTGCCAGCAGTTTAGAGGTTAGATACAATGAGCAGTTCTTC; CDR3 protein: CASSLEVRYNEQFF
D gene: NA; V gene: TRBV28; J gene: TRBJ1-5; clone size: many; CDR3 DNA: TGTGCCAGCAGTTTGGGGGACCGAGCCCAGCATTTT; CDR3 protein: CASSLGDRAQHF
D gene: TRBD1; V gene: TRBV12-3/TRBV12-4; J gene: TRBJ1-1; clone size: medium-sized; CDR3 DNA: TGTGCCAGCACCCACCGGCAGGGGGCGAACACTGAAGCTTTCTTT; CDR3 protein: CASTHRQGANTEAFF
D gene: NA; V gene: TRBV7-6; J gene: TRBJ1-1; clone size: once; CDR3 DNA: TGTGCCAGCAGCTTTGGAAGGGGCAAAAGGGCTGAAGCTTTCTTT; CDR3 protein: CASSFGRGKRAEAFF
D gene: NA; V gene: TRBV2; J gene: TRBJ2-4; clone size: NA; CDR3 DNA: TGTGCCAGCAGCCTCAACGTGAGAAACATTCAGTACTTC; CDR3 protein: CASSLNVRNIQYF
D gene: TRBD2; V gene: TRBV7-6; J gene: TRBJ2-1; clone size: many; CDR3 DNA: TGTGCCAGCAGCCCTAGCGGGGGGGCGGTTGAGCAGTTCTTC; CDR3 protein: CASSPSGGAVEQFF
D gene: TRBD2; V gene: TRBV14; J gene: TRBJ2-7; clone size: many; CDR3 DNA: TGTGCCAGCAGCCAAGCCGGCGGGAGATTCCGCGAGCAGTACTTC; CDR3 protein: CASSQAGGRFREQYF
D gene: NA; V gene: TRBV6-5; J gene: TRBJ1-3; clone size: NA; CDR3 DNA: TGTGCCAGCACCGAAAATAGCTCTGGAAACACCATAAATTTT; CDR3 protein: CASTENSSGNTINF
D gene: TRBD1; V gene: TRBV4-3; J gene: TRBJ1-2; clone size: many; CDR3 DNA: TGCGCCAGCAGCCAAGATTGGCAGGGGGGTGGCTACACCTTC; CDR3 protein: CASSQDWQGGGYTF
D gene: TRBD1; V gene: TRBV18; J gene: TRBJ1-2; clone size: many; CDR3 DNA: TGTGCCAGCTCACCCACAGGGGACGGCTATGGCTACACCTTC; CDR3 protein: CASSPTGDGYGYTF
D gene: NA; V gene: TRBV7-3; J gene: TRBJ2-5; clone size: many; CDR3 DNA: TGTGCCAGCAGCTTAGTTCGGCAAGAGACCCAGTACTTC; CDR3 protein: CASSLVRQETQYF
D gene: NA; V gene: TRBV5-1; J gene: TRBJ1-2; clone size: many; CDR3 DNA: TGCGCCAGCAGTTCCGCCCAGTTCTATGGCTACACCTTC; CDR3 protein: CASSSAQFYGYTF
D gene: TRBD2; V gene: TRBV28; J gene: TRBJ2-3; clone size: many; CDR3 DNA: TGTGCCAGCAGTTTACACCAGACTAGCGGGGGGGCTAAGTATTTT; CDR3 protein: CASSLHQTSGGAKYF
D gene: TRBD1; V gene: TRBV29-1; J gene: TRBJ2-5; clone size: NA; CDR3 DNA: TGCAGCGTGGGGACAGAATACCAAGAGACCCAGTACTTC; CDR3 protein: CSVGTEYQETQYF
D gene: TRBD2; V gene: TRBV4-1; J gene: TRBJ2-4; clone size: NA; CDR3 DNA: TGCGCCAGCAGCCGCGAAGCGGGGCGCTTGATCGACATTCAGTACTTC; CDR3 protein: CASSREAGRLIDIQYF
D gene: NA; V gene: TRBV11-2; J gene: TRBJ2-2; clone size: NA; CDR3 DNA: TGTGCCAGCAGCTTAAGCGGCATTCACACCGGGGAGCTGTTTTTT; CDR3 protein: CASSLSGIHTGELFF
D gene: NA; V gene: TRBV28; J gene: TRBJ1-4; clone size: many; CDR3 DNA: TGTGCCAGCAGCCCAAAGGAAAAACTGTTTTTT; CDR3 protein: CASSPKEKLFF
D gene: TRBD2; V gene: TRBV6-6; J gene: TRBJ2-7; clone size: few; CDR3 DNA: TGTGCCAGCAGTTACCCCTCGACCAGGACTAGCGGGGCAACGCTCATCTACGAGCAGTACTTC; CDR3 protein: CASSYPSTRTSGATLIYEQYF
D gene: NA; V gene: TRBV7-9; J gene: TRBJ1-2; clone size: many; CDR3 DNA: TGTGCCAGCAGCTTTAGAGTTTCTAACTATGGCTACACCTTC; CDR3 protein: CASSFRVSNYGYTF
D gene: TRBD1; V gene: TRBV24-1; J gene: TRBJ2-1; clone size: many; CDR3 DNA: TGTGCCACCAGTTACCGGGACAGGGCGAATGAGCAGTTCTTC; CDR3 protein: CATSYRDRANEQFF
D gene: TRBD1; V gene: TRBV28; J gene: TRBJ2-1; clone size: NA; CDR3 DNA: TGTGCCAGCAGTTTACCAGGGGGCGCTAATGAGCAGTTCTTC; CDR3 protein: CASSLPGGANEQFF
D gene: NA; V gene: TRBV9; J gene: TRBJ2-1; clone size: NA; CDR3 DNA: TGTGCCACCGGCGGCGGGCGCTACAATGAGCAGTTCTTC; CDR3 protein: CATGGGRYNEQFF
D gene: NA; V gene: TRBV9; J gene: TRBJ1-2; clone size: many; CDR3 DNA: TGTGCCAGCAGCAAAGGTGACTACGGCTATGGCTACACCTTC; CDR3 protein: CASSKGDYGYGYTF